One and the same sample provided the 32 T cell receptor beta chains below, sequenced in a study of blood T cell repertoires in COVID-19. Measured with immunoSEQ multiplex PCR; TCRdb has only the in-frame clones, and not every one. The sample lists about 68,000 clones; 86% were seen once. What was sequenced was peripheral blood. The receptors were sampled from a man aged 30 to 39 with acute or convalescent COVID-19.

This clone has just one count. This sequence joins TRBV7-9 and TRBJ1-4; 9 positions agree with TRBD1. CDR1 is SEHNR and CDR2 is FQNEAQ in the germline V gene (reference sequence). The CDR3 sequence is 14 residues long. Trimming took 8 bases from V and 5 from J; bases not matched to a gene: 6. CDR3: CASGRGTGNEKLFF. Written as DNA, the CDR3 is TGTGCCAGCGGCCGTGGGACAGGGAATGAAAAACTGTTTTTT.

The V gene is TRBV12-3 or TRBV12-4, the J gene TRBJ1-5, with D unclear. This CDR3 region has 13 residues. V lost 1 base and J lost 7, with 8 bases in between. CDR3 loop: CASSLEPGQPQHF. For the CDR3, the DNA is TGTGCCAGCAGTTTAGAGCCGGGACAGCCCCAGCATTTT.

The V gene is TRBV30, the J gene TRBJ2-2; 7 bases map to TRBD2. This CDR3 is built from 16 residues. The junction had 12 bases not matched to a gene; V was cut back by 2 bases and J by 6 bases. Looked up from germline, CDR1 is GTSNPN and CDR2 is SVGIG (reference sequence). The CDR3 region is CAWSWRTRLIPGELFF. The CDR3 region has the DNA TGTGCCTGGAGTTGGAGGACTAGGCTGATCCCCGGGGAGCTGTTTTTT.

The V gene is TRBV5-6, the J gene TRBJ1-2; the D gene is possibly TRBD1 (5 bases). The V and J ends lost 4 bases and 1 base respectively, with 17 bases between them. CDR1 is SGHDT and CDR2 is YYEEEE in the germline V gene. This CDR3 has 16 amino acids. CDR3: CASSPFPSTVNYGYTF. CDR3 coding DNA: TGTGCCAGCAGCCCGTTCCCCTCGACAGTTAACTATGGCTACACCTTC.

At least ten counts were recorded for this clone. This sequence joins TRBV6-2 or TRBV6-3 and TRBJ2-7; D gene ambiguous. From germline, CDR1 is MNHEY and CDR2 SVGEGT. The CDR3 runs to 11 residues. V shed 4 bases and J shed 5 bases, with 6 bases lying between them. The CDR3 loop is CASSSYNEQYF. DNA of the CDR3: TGTGCCAGCAGTTCGTACAACGAGCAGTACTTC.

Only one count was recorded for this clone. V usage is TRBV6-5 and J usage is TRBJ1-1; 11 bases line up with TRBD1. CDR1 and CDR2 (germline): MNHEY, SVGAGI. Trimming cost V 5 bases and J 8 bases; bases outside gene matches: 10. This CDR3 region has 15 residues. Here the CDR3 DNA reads TGTGCCAGCAGTATTATTGCGGGACAGGGGGTCGAAGCTTTCTTT. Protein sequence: CASSIIAGQGVEAFF.

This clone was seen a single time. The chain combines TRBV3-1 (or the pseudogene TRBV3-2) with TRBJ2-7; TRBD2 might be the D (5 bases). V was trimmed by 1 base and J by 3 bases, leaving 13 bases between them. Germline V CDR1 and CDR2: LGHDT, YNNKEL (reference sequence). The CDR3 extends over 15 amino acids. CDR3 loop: CASSQVILGDYEQYF. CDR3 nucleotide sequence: TGTGCCAGCAGCCAAGTCATTCTGGGAGACTACGAGCAGTACTTC.

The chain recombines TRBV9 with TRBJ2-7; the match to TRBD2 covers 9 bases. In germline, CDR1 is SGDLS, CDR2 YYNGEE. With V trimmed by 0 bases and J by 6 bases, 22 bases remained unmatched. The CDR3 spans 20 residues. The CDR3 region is CASSVVGRAGGPPLICEQYF. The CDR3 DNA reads TGTGCCAGCAGCGTAGTAGGTCGGGCGGGAGGGCCACCCTTAATCTGCGAGCAGTACTTC.

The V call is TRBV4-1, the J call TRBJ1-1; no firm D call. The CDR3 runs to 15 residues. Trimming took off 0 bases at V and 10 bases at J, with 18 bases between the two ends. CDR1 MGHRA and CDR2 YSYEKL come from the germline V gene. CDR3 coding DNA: TGCGCCAGCAGCCAAGACATTTCGGTGGTCGGTGCAGCTTTCTTT. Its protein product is CASSQDISVVGAAFF.

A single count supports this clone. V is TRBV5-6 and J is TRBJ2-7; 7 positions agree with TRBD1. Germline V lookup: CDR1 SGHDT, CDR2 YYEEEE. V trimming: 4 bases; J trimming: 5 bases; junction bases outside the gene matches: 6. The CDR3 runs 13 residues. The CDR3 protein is CASSLLTGDEQYF. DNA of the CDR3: TGTGCCAGCAGCCTACTCACAGGGGACGAGCAGTACTTC.

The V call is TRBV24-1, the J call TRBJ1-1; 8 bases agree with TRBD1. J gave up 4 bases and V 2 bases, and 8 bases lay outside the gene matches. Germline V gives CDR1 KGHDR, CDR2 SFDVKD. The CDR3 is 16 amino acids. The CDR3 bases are TGTGCCACCAGTGATTCGGTTAGACAGGGGCTCACTGAAGCTTTCTTT. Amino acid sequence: CATSDSVRQGLTEAFF.

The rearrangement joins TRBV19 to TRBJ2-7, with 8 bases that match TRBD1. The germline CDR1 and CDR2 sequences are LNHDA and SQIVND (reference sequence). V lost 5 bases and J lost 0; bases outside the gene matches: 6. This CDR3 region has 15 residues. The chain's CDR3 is CASSPTGGFSYEQYF. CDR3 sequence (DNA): TGTGCCAGTAGTCCAACAGGGGGATTCTCCTACGAGCAGTACTTC. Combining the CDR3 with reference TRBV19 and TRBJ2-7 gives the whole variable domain DGGITQSPKYLFRKEGQNVTLSCEQNLNHDAMYWYRQDPGQGLRLIYYSQIVNDFQKGDIAEGYSVSREKKESFPLTVTSAQKNPTAFYLCASSPTGGFSYEQYFGPGTRLTVT.

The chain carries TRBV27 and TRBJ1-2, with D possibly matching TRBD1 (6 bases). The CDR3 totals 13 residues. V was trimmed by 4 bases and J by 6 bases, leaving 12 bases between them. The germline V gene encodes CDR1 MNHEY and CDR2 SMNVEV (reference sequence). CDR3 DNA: TGTGCCAGCAGTTCAGGGACACCAAATGGCTACACCTTC. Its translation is CASSSGTPNGYTF.

The CDR3 here is CASSGGQGVAKLFF. As DNA, the CDR3 is TGTGCCAGCAGTGGGGGACAGGGTGTTGCAAAACTGTTTTTT. V usage is TRBV28 and J usage is TRBJ1-4; 9 nucleotides align to TRBD1. The CDR3 runs 14 residues. The V and J ends lost 5 bases and 10 bases, in that order; junction bases with no gene match: 8. From germline, CDR1 is MDHEN and CDR2 SYDVKM.

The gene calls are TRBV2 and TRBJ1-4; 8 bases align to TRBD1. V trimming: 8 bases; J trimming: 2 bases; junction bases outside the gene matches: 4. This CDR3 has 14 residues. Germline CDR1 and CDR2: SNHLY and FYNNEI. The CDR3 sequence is CASSYRGTNEKLFF. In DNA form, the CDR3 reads TGTGCCAGCTCCTACAGGGGGACTAATGAAAAACTGTTTTTT.

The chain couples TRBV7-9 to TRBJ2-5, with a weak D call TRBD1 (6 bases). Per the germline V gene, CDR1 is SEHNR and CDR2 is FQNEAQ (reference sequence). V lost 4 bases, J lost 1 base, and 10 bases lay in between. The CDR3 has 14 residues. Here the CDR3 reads CASSYTGLQETQYF. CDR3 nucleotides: TGTGCCAGCAGCTACACAGGGCTCCAAGAGACCCAGTACTTC.

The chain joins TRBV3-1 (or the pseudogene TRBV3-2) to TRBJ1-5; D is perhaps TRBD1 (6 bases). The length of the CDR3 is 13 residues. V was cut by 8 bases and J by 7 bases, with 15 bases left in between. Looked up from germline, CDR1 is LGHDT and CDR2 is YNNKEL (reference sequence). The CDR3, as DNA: TGTGCCAGCCTGGGCGGGGGCGGGCAGCCCCAGCATTTT. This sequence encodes CASLGGGGQPQHF.

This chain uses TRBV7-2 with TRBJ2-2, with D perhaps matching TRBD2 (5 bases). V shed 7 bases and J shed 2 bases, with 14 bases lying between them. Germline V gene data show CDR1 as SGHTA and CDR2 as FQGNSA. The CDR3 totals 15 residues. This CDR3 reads CASTIGVTNTGELFF. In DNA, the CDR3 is TGTGCCAGCACTATCGGGGTTACAAACACCGGGGAGCTGTTTTTT.

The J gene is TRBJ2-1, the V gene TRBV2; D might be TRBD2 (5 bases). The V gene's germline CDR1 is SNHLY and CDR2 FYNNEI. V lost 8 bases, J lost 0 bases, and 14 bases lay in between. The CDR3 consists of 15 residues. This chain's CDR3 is CASRGSGFSYNEQFF. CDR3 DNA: TGTGCCAGCCGAGGGTCCGGGTTCTCCTACAATGAGCAGTTCTTC.

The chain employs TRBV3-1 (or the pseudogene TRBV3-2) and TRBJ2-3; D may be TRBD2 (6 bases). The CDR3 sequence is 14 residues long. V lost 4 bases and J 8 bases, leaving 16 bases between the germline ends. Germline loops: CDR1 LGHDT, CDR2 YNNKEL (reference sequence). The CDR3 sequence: CASSPRRAAITQYF. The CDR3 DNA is TGTGCCAGCAGCCCTCGGAGGGCCGCCATTACGCAGTATTTT.

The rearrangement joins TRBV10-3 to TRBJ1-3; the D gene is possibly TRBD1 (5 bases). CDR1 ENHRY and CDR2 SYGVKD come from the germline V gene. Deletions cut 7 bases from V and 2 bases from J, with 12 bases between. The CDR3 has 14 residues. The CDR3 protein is CAITRDRPGNTIYF. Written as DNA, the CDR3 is TGTGCCATCACTCGAGACAGACCTGGAAACACCATATATTTT.

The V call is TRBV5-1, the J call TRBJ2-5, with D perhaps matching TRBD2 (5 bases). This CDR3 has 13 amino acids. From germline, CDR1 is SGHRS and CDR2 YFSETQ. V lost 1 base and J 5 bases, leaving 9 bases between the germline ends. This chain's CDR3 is CASSLSPGETQYF. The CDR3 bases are TGCGCCAGCAGCTTGAGTCCGGGGGAGACCCAGTACTTC.

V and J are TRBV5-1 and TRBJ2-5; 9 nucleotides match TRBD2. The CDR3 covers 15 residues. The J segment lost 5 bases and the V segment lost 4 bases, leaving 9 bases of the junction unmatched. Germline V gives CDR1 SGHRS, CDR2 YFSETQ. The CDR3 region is CASSNIAGDRETQYF. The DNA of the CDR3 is TGCGCCAGCAGCAACATAGCGGGAGATAGGGAGACCCAGTACTTC.

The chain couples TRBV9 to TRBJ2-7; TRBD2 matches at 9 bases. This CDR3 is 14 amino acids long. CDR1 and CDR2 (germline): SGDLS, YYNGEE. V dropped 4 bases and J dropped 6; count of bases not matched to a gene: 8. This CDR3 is CASSPQVAGVEQYF. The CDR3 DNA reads TGTGCCAGCAGCCCCCAGGTAGCGGGAGTCGAGCAGTACTTC.

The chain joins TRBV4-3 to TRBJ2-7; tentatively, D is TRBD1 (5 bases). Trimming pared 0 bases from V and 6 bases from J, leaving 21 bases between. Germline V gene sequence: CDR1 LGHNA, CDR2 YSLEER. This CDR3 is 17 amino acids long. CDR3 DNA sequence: TGCGCCAGCAGCCAAGATCATAGGGCAGGGTCCCTCCTCGAGCAGTACTTC. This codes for CASSQDHRAGSLLEQYF.

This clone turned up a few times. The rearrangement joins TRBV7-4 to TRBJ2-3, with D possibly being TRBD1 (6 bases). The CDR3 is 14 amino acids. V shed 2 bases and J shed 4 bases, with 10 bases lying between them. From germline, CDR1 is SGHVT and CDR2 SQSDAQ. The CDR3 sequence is CASSLWGRPDTQYF. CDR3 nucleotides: TGTGCCAGCAGCTTATGGGGGCGGCCAGATACGCAGTATTTT.

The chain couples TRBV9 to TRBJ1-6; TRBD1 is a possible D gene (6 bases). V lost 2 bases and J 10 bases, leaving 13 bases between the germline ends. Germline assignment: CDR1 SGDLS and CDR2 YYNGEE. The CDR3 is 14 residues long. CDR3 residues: CASSVMKDSSPLHF. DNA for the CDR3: TGTGCCAGCAGCGTCATGAAGGACAGCTCACCCCTCCACTTT.

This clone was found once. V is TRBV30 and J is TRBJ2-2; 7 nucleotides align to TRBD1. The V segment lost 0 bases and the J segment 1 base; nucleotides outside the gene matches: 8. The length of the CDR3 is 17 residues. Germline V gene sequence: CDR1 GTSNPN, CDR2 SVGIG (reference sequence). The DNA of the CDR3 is TGTGCCTGGAGTGTACAGGGACAGTACCGGAACACCGGGGAGCTGTTTTTT. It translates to CAWSVQGQYRNTGELFF.

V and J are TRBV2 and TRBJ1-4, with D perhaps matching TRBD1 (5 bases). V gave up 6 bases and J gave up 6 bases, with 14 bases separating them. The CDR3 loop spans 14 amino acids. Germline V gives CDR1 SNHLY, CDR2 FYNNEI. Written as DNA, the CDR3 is TGTGCCAGCAGGGGGACTTGGGCGGATGAAAAACTGTTTTTT. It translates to CASRGTWADEKLFF.

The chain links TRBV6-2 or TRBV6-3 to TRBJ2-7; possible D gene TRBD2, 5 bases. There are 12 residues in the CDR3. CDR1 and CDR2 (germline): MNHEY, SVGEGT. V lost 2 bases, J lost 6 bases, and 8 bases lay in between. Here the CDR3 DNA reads TGTGCCAGCAGTTACCGGGAACGCGAGCAGTACTTC. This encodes CASSYREREQYF.

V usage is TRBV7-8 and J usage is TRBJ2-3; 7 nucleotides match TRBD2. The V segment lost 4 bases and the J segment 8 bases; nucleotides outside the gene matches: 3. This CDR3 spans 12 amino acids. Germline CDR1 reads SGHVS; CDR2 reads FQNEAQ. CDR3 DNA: TGTGCCAGCAGCTCCGGGACTACTACGCAGTATTTT. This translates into CASSSGTTTQYF.

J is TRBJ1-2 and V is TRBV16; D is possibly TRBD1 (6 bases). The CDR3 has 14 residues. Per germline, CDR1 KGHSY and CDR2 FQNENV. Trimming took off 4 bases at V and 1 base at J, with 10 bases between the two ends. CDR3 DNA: TGTGCCAGCAGCCTTGGACAGATTAACTATGGCTACACCTTC. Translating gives CASSLGQINYGYTF.